These T cell receptor beta chains were read from a single sample in a study of blood T cells in healthy people across ages. TCRdb re-analysed the 5' RACE reads in MiXCR, keeping a single row per CDR3 protein. The sample contains around 2 million distinct CDR3 sequences, around 42% of which appear only once. Sequenced input: blood. All receptors come from a human donor in good health. CDR3s include the opening cysteine and the closing phenylalanine or tryptophan. A D gene is named only where the DNA matches it firmly. The size entry is marked missing in some rows and otherwise reads once, few, many or a size class.

CDR3 length	V gene	clone size	D gene	J gene	CDR3 protein	CDR3 DNA
15	TRBV5-5	-	TRBD1	TRBJ2-1	CASSLEWTGGDEQFF	TGTGCCAGCAGCTTAGAATGGACAGGGGGGGATGAGCAGTTCTTC
14	TRBV2	-	-	TRBJ2-5	CASREDYPRETQYF	TGTGCCAGCAGAGAGGACTACCCCCGGGAGACCCAGTACTTC
14	TRBV13	-	-	TRBJ2-7	CASSMRGESYEQYF	TGTGCCAGCAGCATGAGGGGGGAATCCTACGAGCAGTACTTC
14	TRBV12-3/TRBV12-4	few	-	TRBJ1-4	CASSLGQINEKLFF	TGTGCCAGCAGTTTAGGGCAGATTAATGAAAAACTGTTTTTT
16	TRBV20-1	-	-	TRBJ2-3	CSASGSSSVSTDTQYF	TGCAGTGCTAGCGGGTCTAGCTCGGTTAGCACAGATACGCAGTATTTT
15	TRBV5-1	-	-	TRBJ1-5	CASSLLPDSNQPQHF	TGCGCCAGCAGCTTGTTACCTGATAGCAATCAGCCCCAGCATTTT
14	TRBV28	few	TRBD2	TRBJ2-1	CALTGGGANNEQFF	TGTGCCCTGACGGGCGGGGGGGCGAATAATGAGCAGTTCTTC
17	TRBV25-1	few	TRBD1	TRBJ1-1	CASSEWGGGTGGTEAFF	TGTGCCAGCAGTGAATGGGGCGGAGGGACAGGGGGGACTGAAGCTTTCTTT
16	TRBV5-1	-	TRBD1	TRBJ1-5	CASSLPGQGSNQPQHF	TGCGCCAGCAGCTTGCCGGGACAGGGTAGCAATCAGCCCCAGCATTTT
14	TRBV20-1	-	-	TRBJ1-4	CSASLRDGNEKLFF	TGCAGTGCTAGCCTCCGGGACGGGAATGAAAAACTGTTTTTT
17	TRBV5-5	few	-	TRBJ2-3	CASIRGGVVSFTDTQYF	TGTGCCAGCATCAGAGGGGGTGTCGTTTCTTTCACAGATACGCAGTATTTT
14	TRBV29-1	few	-	TRBJ1-2	CSVRDTGYNYGYTF	TGCAGCGTGCGGGATACAGGGTATAACTATGGCTACACCTTC
16	TRBV4-2	-	-	TRBJ2-7	CASSQDWTGGVYEQYF	TGTGCCAGCAGCCAAGATTGGACGGGCGGGGTCTACGAGCAGTACTTC
14	TRBV3-1	-	-	TRBJ2-7	CASGPGHPPYEQYF	TGTGCCAGCGGCCCGGGACATCCGCCCTACGAGCAGTACTTC
16	TRBV6-2/TRBV6-3	many	TRBD1	TRBJ2-1	CASSGTGLYSYNEQFF	TGTGCCAGCAGCGGGACAGGGCTCTACTCCTACAATGAGCAGTTCTTC
14	TRBV24-1	-	-	TRBJ1-2	CATSNYPNNYGYTF	TGTGCCACCAGTAACTACCCCAACAACTATGGCTACACCTTC
15	TRBV5-1	once	-	TRBJ1-6	CASSLLPGQISPLHF	TGCGCCAGCAGCCTACTGCCCGGACAGATTTCACCCCTCCACTTT
14	TRBV3-1	-	-	TRBJ2-1	CASSHLATYNEQFF	TGTGCCAGCAGCCACCTAGCGACTTACAATGAGCAGTTCTTC
19	TRBV10-3	few	-	TRBJ2-3	CATRSMVQITDRSGGTQYF	TGTGCCACCCGATCGATGGTACAGATCACCGATCGATCGGGTGGTACGCAGTATTTT
13	TRBV7-3	-	-	TRBJ2-7	CASSQSRDYEQYF	TGTGCCAGCAGCCAGTCAAGGGACTACGAGCAGTACTTC
14	TRBV14	few	TRBD1	TRBJ1-2	CASSITRGRDGYTF	TGTGCCAGCAGTATCACCAGGGGGCGAGATGGCTACACCTTC
12	TRBV11-3	-	-	TRBJ2-5	CASSLTGQTQYF	TGTGCCAGCAGCTTAACCGGACAAACCCAGTACTTC
12	TRBV7-2	-	TRBD1	TRBJ1-1	CASSLRQGKAFF	TGTGCCAGCAGCTTGCGACAGGGTAAAGCTTTCTTT
14	TRBV5-1	-	-	TRBJ2-3	CASSLGTATGTQYF	TGCGCCAGCAGCTTGGGGACAGCCACAGGTACGCAGTATTTT
14	TRBV29-1	-	TRBD1	TRBJ2-1	CSVNRDSAYNEQFF	TGCAGCGTAAACCGGGACAGTGCCTACAATGAGCAGTTCTTC
16	TRBV2	-	TRBD1	TRBJ2-2	CASSYNRGQVGGELFF	TGTGCCAGCAGCTACAACAGGGGGCAAGTTGGCGGGGAGCTGTTTTTT